This TCR beta chain was obtained from a study of blood T cell repertoires in COVID-19. Study background: Samples representing acute and convalescent COVID-19 were sourced from the United States, Italy and Spain. T cells, B-cell-depleted T cells, or PBMCs provided the cDNA or gDNA that served as material.

As originally analysed: Using reference gene primer amplification, nucleated cell counts were estimated. TCRdb's copy holds only in-frame clones and misses some; the assay was immunoSEQ multiplex PCR. That table supplies the V and J calls and clone size; D and trimming were determined from the DNA. The sample contains some 51,000 clones, 90% of which appear only once. The CDR3 has 16 amino acids. In germline, CDR1 is MNHEY, CDR2 SMNVEV (reference sequence). The trim removed 4 bases at V and 8 bases at J, leaving 9 bases unmatched. V usage is TRBV27 and J usage is TRBJ2-1, with 12 bases aligning to TRBD2. This TCR derives from a man between 40 and 49 years old with acute or convalescent COVID-19. Sequencing was performed on peripheral blood. The CDR3 DNA follows: TGTGCCAGCAGTTCCCAGACTAGCGGGAGTCTTGATGAGCAGTTCTTC. It is translated as CASSSQTSGSLDEQFF.